The entry that follows covers one T cell receptor (beta chain) sequence. The same CDR3 is also encoded by other DNA sequences in this sample. This specimen belongs to a study of blood T cell repertoires in COVID-19. The assay was immunoSEQ multiplex PCR, and TCRdb's table has in-frame clones only and misses some. The table has tens of thousands of clones, about four fifths seen once. Sequencing was performed on peripheral blood. This TCR came from a woman aged 80 or over with acute or convalescent COVID-19.

In nucleotides, the CDR3 is TGTGCCAGTAGTCCCCGGACAGGGCCGAACACTGAAGCTTTCTTT. Translating it yields CASSPRTGPNTEAFF. This chain links TRBV19 with TRBJ1-1, with 8 bases fitting TRBD1. Germline lookup yields CDR1 LNHDA and CDR2 SQIVND (reference sequence). The CDR3 contains 15 residues. Trimming at V came to 5 bases and at J to 1 base, leaving 6 bases not matched to a gene.